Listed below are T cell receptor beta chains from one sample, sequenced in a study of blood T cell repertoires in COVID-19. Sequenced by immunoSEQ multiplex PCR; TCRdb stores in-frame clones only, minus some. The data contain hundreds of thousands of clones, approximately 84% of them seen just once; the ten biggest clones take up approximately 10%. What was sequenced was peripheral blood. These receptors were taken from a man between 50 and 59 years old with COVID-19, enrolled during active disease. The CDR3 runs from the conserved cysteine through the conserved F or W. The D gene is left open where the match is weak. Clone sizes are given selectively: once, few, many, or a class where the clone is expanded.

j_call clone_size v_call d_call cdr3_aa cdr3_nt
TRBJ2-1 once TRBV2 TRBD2 CASSLLAGGTSYNEQFF TGTGCCAGCAGCTTACTAGCGGGGGGAACCTCCTACAATGAGCAGTTCTTC
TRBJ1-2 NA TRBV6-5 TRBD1 CASSYVRTGGHYGYTF TGTGCCAGCAGTTACGTTAGGACAGGGGGCCACTATGGCTACACCTTC
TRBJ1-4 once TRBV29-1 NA CSVTSGTGEKLFF TGCAGCGTTACATCGGGTACTGGTGAAAAACTGTTTTTT
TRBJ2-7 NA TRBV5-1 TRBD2 CASSLKAGGIIYEQYF TGCGCCAGCAGCTTAAAAGCGGGAGGGATTATCTACGAGCAGTACTTC
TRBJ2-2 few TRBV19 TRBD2 CASKTSGTVNTGELFF TGTGCCAGTAAAACTAGCGGGACTGTGAACACCGGGGAGCTGTTTTTT
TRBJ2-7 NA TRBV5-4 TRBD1 CASRWTGGGSSYEQYF TGTGCCAGCAGATGGACAGGGGGCGGGAGCTCCTACGAGCAGTACTTC
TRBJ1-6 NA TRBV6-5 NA CASSYGRGGGYSPLHF TGTGCCAGCAGTTACGGTAGGGGAGGGGGTTATTCACCCCTCCACTTT
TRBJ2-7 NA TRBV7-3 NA CASSTNNRPQYF TGTGCCAGCAGCACAAATAACAGACCGCAGTACTTC
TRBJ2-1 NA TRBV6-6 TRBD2 CASRTSGTAYNEQFF TGTGCCAGCAGGACTAGCGGGACCGCCTACAATGAGCAGTTCTTC
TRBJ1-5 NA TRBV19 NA CASSILGAGQPQHF TGTGCCAGTAGTATACTGGGGGCGGGTCAGCCCCAGCATTTT
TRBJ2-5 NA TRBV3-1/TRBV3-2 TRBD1 CASSLQGARWETQYF TGTGCCAGCAGCTTACAGGGGGCGCGGTGGGAGACCCAGTACTTC
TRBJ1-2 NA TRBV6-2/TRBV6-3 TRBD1 CASSYVRGREGYTF TGTGCCAGCAGTTACGTCAGGGGGCGAGAGGGCTACACCTTC
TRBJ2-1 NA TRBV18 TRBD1 CASSPRTGDYNEQFF TGTGCCAGCTCACCCAGGACAGGGGACTACAATGAGCAGTTCTTC
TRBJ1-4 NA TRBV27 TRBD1 CASSLGQSREKLFF TGTGCCAGCAGTCTGGGACAGAGCCGAGAAAAACTGTTTTTT
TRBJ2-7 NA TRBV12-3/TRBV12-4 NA CASSPNTAYEQYF TGTGCCAGCAGTCCAAACACCGCCTACGAGCAGTACTTC
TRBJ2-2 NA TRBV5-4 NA CASSLVSGPGELFF TGTGCCAGCAGCTTGGTTTCAGGGCCCGGGGAGCTGTTTTTT
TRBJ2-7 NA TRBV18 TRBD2 CASSTGTSGGSYEQYF TGTGCCAGCTCAACCGGGACTAGCGGAGGCTCCTACGAGCAGTACTTC
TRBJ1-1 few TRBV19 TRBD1 CASSATGMNTEAFF TGTGCCAGTAGTGCGACAGGGATGAACACTGAAGCTTTCTTT
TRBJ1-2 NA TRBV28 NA CASSEAVDYGYTF TGTGCCAGCAGCGAAGCGGTGGACTATGGCTACACCTTC
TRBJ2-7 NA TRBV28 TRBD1 CASAGGYYEQYF TGTGCCAGCGCAGGGGGATACTACGAGCAGTACTTC
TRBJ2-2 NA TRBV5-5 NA CASSPDGGTGELFF TGTGCCAGCAGCCCTGATGGAGGAACCGGGGAGCTGTTTTTT
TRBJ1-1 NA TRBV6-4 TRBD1 CASSGNDRGREDTEAFF TGTGCCAGCAGCGGAAATGACAGGGGGCGCGAGGACACTGAAGCTTTCTTT
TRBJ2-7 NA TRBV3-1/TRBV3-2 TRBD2 CASSQGTSGRYEQYF TGTGCCAGCAGCCAAGGGACTAGCGGAAGGTACGAGCAGTACTTC
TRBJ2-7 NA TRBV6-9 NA CASRTMVLAKLLLVSYEQYF TGTGCCAGCAGAACCATGGTGCTAGCTAAATTACTCCTGGTCTCCTACGAGCAGTACTTC
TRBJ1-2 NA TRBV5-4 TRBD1 CASSPDRVGGYTF TGTGCCAGCAGCCCCGACAGGGTCGGTGGCTACACCTTC
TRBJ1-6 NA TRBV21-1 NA CASSKNRTGNSPLHF TGTGCCAGCAGCAAAAACCGGACAGGGAATTCACCCCTCCACTTT
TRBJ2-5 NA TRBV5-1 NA CASSQDKFGETQYF TGCGCCAGCAGCCAGGACAAGTTCGGAGAGACCCAGTACTTC
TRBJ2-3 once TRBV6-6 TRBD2 CASSSLAGGSDTQYF TGTGCCAGCAGTTCCCTAGCGGGGGGTTCTGATACGCAGTATTTT
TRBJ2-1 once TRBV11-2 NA CASSQDTRSNEQFF TGTGCCAGCAGCCAAGACACTAGATCCAATGAGCAGTTCTTC
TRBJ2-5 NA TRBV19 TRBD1 CASSRDREETQYF TGTGCCAGTAGTCGGGACAGGGAAGAGACCCAGTACTTC
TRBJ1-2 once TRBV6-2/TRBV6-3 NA CASSYSGGYGYTF TGTGCCAGCAGTTACTCAGGAGGGTATGGCTACACCTTC
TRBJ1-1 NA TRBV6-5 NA CASGLTRNTEAFF TGTGCCTCCGGCCTGACAAGAAACACTGAAGCTTTCTTT
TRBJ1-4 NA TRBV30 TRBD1 CAWSRGQGGNEKLFF TGTGCCTGGAGCCGGGGACAGGGTGGTAATGAAAAACTGTTTTTT
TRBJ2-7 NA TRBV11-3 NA CASSLGPFYEQYF TGTGCCAGCAGCTTAGGTCCCTTCTACGAGCAGTACTTC
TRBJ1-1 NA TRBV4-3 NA CASSRALNTEAFF TGCGCCAGCAGCCGCGCGTTGAACACTGAAGCTTTCTTT
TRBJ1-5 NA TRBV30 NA CAWSGGDDQPQHF TGTGCCTGGAGTGGCGGAGACGATCAGCCCCAGCATTTT
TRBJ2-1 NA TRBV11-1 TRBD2 CASGQGLAYNEQFF TGTGCCAGCGGCCAGGGACTAGCCTACAATGAGCAGTTCTTC
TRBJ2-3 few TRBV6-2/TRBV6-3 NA CASSLGGATDTQYF TGTGCCAGCAGTCTAGGGGGGGCCACAGATACGCAGTATTTT
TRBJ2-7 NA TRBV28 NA CASSLLQGEQYF TGTGCCAGCAGTTTATTGCAGGGCGAGCAGTACTTC
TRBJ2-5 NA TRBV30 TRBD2 CAWSKGLALQETQYF TGTGCCTGGAGTAAGGGACTAGCGCTCCAAGAGACCCAGTACTTC
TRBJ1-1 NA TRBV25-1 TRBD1 CASSANRGNTEAFF TGTGCCAGCAGTGCCAACAGGGGGAACACTGAAGCTTTCTTT
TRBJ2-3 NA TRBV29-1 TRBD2 CSVALAEEGTDTQYF TGCAGCGTCGCACTAGCGGAGGAGGGGACAGATACGCAGTATTTT
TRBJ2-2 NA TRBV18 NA CASSLPEEWSNTGELFF TGTGCCAGCTCACTCCCCGAGGAATGGTCGAACACCGGGGAGCTGTTTTTT
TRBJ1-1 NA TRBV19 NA CASRYDSFEAFF TGTGCCAGTAGATATGACAGTTTTGAAGCTTTCTTT
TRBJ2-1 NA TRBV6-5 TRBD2 CASSSGGAGGNEQFF TGTGCCAGCAGTTCCGGCGGGGCGGGAGGGAATGAGCAGTTCTTC
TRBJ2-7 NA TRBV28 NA CASSFGRFFYEQYF TGTGCCAGCAGTTTTGGGCGCTTTTTTTACGAGCAGTACTTC
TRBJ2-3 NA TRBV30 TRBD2 CAWSRPSGLSTDTQYF TGTGCCTGGAGCCGACCTAGCGGCCTTAGCACAGATACGCAGTATTTT
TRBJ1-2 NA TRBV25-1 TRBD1 CASSESRGDSDRWGYTF TGTGCCAGCAGTGAATCCCGAGGGGACAGTGACCGATGGGGCTACACCTTC
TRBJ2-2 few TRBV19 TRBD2 CASSSGGGAGTGELFF TGTGCCAGTAGTTCTGGCGGGGGGGCCGGTACCGGGGAGCTGTTTTTT
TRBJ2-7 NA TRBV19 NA CASSMGQPYEQYF TGTGCCAGTAGTATGGGGCAGCCCTACGAGCAGTACTTC
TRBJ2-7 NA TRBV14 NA CASSQERFIYEQYF TGTGCCAGCAGCCAAGAGCGCTTCATCTACGAGCAGTACTTC
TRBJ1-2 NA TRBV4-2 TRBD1 CASSHIGQGAGGYTF TGTGCCAGCAGCCATATCGGACAGGGGGCTGGTGGCTACACCTTC
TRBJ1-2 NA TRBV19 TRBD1 CASNGPTGGYGYTF TGTGCCAGCAACGGCCCGACAGGGGGCTATGGCTACACCTTC
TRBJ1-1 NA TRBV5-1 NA CASSLADRRGTEAFF TGCGCCAGCAGCTTGGCCGACAGGCGAGGCACTGAAGCTTTCTTT
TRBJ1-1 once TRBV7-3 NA CASSLGPSMNTEAFF TGTGCCAGCAGCTTAGGTCCGAGCATGAACACTGAAGCTTTCTTT
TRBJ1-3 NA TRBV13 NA CASSLGQQSSIYF TGTGCCAGCAGCTTAGGACAGCAGTCGTCCATATATTTT
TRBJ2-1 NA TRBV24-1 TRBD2 CATSEGTSGYNEQFF TGTGCCACCAGTGAAGGGACTAGCGGTTACAATGAGCAGTTCTTC
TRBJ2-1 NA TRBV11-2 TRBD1 CAEDRGRREQFF TGTGCCGAGGACAGGGGGAGGCGTGAGCAGTTCTTC
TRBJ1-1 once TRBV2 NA CASIERTLNTEAFF TGTGCCAGCATCGAAAGGACACTGAACACTGAAGCTTTCTTT